This entry lists 18 T cell receptor beta chains sequenced from one sample in a study of blood T cells in healthy people across ages. A second roughly 6 to 11 cycle PCR used barcoded and J-beta primers. TCRdb itself ran the 5' RACE reads through MiXCR, one entry per CDR3 protein. Of around 2 million distinct CDR3 sequences in the sample, about 39% were seen once. The sample comprised blood. These receptor sequences come from a human donor in good health.

This clonotype was observed a handful of times. The chain combines TRBV7-2 with TRBJ1-2, with TRBD1 matching over 8 bases. This CDR3 comprises 14 residues. The germline V gene has CDR1 SGHTA and CDR2 FQGNSA. After removal of 0 bases from V and 8 bases from J, the junction contained 5 bases not matched to a gene. CDR3 coding DNA: TGTGCCAGCAGCTTAGCGGTAACAGGGGGAGGCTACACCTTC. Amino acids: CASSLAVTGGGYTF.

This chain uses TRBV12-3 or TRBV12-4 with TRBJ2-7; D might be TRBD1 (6 bases). The CDR3 sequence is 14 residues long. V was clipped by 6 bases and J by 6 bases, with 18 bases between them. The CDR3 here is CASRSTGPISEQYF. DNA for the CDR3: TGTGCCAGCAGGTCGACAGGTCCTATTAGCGAGCAGTACTTC.

This clonotype was recorded at least ten times. The chain combines TRBV29-1 with TRBJ2-5; tentative D call: TRBD2 (5 bases). Germline lookup yields CDR1 SQVTM and CDR2 ANQGSEA. The CDR3 covers 14 residues. Trimming shortened V by 1 base and J by 7 bases, and 16 bases separated the two germline ends. The CDR3 reads CSVEAVAIVGTQYF. CDR3 sequence (DNA): TGCAGCGTTGAAGCGGTAGCGATTGTAGGGACCCAGTACTTC.

The chain joins TRBV7-2 to TRBJ2-5; 7 bases match TRBD2. Looked up from germline, CDR1 is SGHTA and CDR2 is FQGNSA. V lost 5 bases and J lost 2; bases outside the gene matches: 14. The length of the CDR3 is 17 residues. The CDR3 region has the DNA TGTGCCAGCAGCGCTAAATCCGGGACTATACTACAAGAGACCCAGTACTTC. Translating it yields CASSAKSGTILQETQYF.

This clonotype came up a few times. V gene TRBV27 combines with J gene TRBJ1-2; D gene unclear. Germline V gives CDR1 MNHEY, CDR2 SMNVEV (reference sequence). The CDR3 sequence is 14 residues long. V dropped 5 bases and J dropped 4 bases, with 14 bases sitting between them. CDR3: CASSRGESGYGYTF. The CDR3 region has the DNA TGTGCCAGCAGTCGCGGGGAAAGCGGCTATGGCTACACCTTC.

As regards this clonotype: Germline and junction disagree at one end, which may indicate a read error. This rearrangement joins TRBV4-2 to TRBJ2-1; 9 bases map to TRBD2. Germline V gives CDR1 LGHNA, CDR2 YNFKEQ. The CDR3 has 15 residues. The CDR3 protein is CANSQNRGTSHEQFF. In nucleotides, the CDR3 is TGTGCCAACAGCCAAAACCGCGGGACTAGCCATGAGCAGTTCTTC.

This clonotype was counted only a few times. The chain combines TRBV4-3 with TRBJ2-5; 9 bases fit TRBD1. Germline values: CDR1 LGHNA, CDR2 YSLEER. The J segment lost 7 bases and the V segment lost 3 bases, leaving 12 bases of the junction unmatched. The CDR3 length is 16 residues. CDR3 DNA sequence: TGCGCCAGCAGCCAGCTGAGGGGTGACAGGGGGGGGACCCAGTACTTC. Translation gives CASSQLRGDRGGTQYF.

J is TRBJ1-4 and V is TRBV6-5; D uncertain. V was shortened by 6 bases and J by 9 bases, with 8 bases between the two germline ends. Per the germline V gene, CDR1 is MNHEY and CDR2 is SVGAGI. The CDR3 length is 11 residues. CDR3 loop: CASRAGQKLFF. CDR3 bases: TGTGCCAGCAGGGCAGGCCAAAAACTGTTTTTT.

The chain recombines TRBV5-1 with TRBJ2-4, with D perhaps TRBD1 (7 bases). CDR1 is SGHRS, CDR2 YFSETQ, per germline. This CDR3 comprises 16 residues. Trimming took off 0 bases at V and 0 bases at J, with 10 bases between the two ends. As DNA, the CDR3 is TGCGCCAGCAGCTTGGGACAGGGACTAGCCAAAAACATTCAGTACTTC. It yields the protein CASSLGQGLAKNIQYF.

The chain combines TRBV7-2 with TRBJ2-7, with a weak D call TRBD1 (5 bases). CDR1 and CDR2 from the germline V gene are SGHTA and FQGNSA. CDR3 size: 14 residues. Trimming took off 5 bases at V and 3 bases at J, with 14 bases between the two ends. The CDR3: CASSDTAGNYEQYF. CDR3 DNA sequence: TGTGCCAGCAGCGATACGGCAGGGAACTACGAGCAGTACTTC.

V and J are TRBV12-3 or TRBV12-4 and TRBJ1-2, with 11 bases fitting TRBD1. The CDR3 is 16 residues long. V was pared by 5 bases and J by 4 bases, with 9 bases of the junction left unmatched. CDR3 DNA sequence: TGTGCCAGCAGTAATTCTGGACAGGGGGCTGGCTATGGCTACACCTTC. Translation gives CASSNSGQGAGYGYTF.

The chain carries TRBV4-2 and TRBJ1-2, with D possibly matching TRBD1 (5 bases). In germline, CDR1 is LGHNA, CDR2 YNFKEQ. Trimming pared 2 bases from V and 7 bases from J, leaving 8 bases between. The CDR3 totals 12 residues. The DNA for the CDR3 is TGTGCCAGCAGCCAATCCAGGGTTGGCTACACCTTC. Translating it yields CASSQSRVGYTF.

This clonotype has just a few counts. The chain links TRBV15 to TRBJ1-2, with TRBD1 matching 8 bases. CDR3 size: 13 residues. V dropped 4 bases and J dropped 3; count of bases not matched to a gene: 1. Germline V gene data show CDR1 as LNHNV and CDR2 as YYDKDF (reference sequence). As DNA, the CDR3 is TGTGCCACCAGCACGGGACAGGACTATGGCTACACCTTC. It specifies CATSTGQDYGYTF. Combining the CDR3 with reference TRBV15 and TRBJ1-2 gives the whole variable domain DAMVIQNPRYQVTQFGKPVTLSCSQTLNHNVMYWYQQKSSQAPKLLFHYYDKDFNNEADTPDNFQSRRPNTSFCFLDIRSPGLGDTAMYLCATSTGQDYGYTFGSGTRLTVV.

CDR3 in DNA: TGTGCCAGCAGAAGCCGGGCCACTGGACTCTTGTCATATGGCTACACCTTC. Its translation is CASRSRATGLLSYGYTF. V usage is TRBV6-1 and J usage is TRBJ1-2; D is unclear. Germline V lookup: CDR1 MNHNS, CDR2 SASEGT. The CDR3 loop spans 17 amino acids. Between the trimmed V and J ends, which lost 6 bases and 5 bases, there was a span of 25 bases.

The rearrangement links TRBV7-2 to TRBJ1-2; D is possibly TRBD1 (6 bases). Per germline, CDR1 SGHTA and CDR2 FQGNSA. V gave up 3 bases and J gave up 7 bases, with 12 bases separating them. The CDR3 contains 13 residues. The CDR3 bases are TGTGCCAGCAGCTTTACAGGGACCTCTGGCTACACCTTC. Protein sequence: CASSFTGTSGYTF.

This clonotype was seen only a few times. CDR3: CSALKRSGTPLNYGYTF. DNA for the CDR3: TGCAGTGCTCTCAAGCGCTCAGGGACACCCTTAAACTATGGCTACACCTTC. The V call is TRBV20-1, the J call TRBJ1-2; D might be TRBD1 (6 bases). Germline V gives CDR1 DFQATT, CDR2 SNEGSKA (reference sequence). The CDR3 runs 17 residues. V was pared by 5 bases and J by 2 bases, with 24 bases between.

The chain is built from TRBV5-1 and TRBJ1-5; a possible D gene is TRBD1 (5 bases). This CDR3 region has 15 residues. V shed 2 bases and J shed 8 bases, with 17 bases lying between them. CDR1 is SGHRS, CDR2 YFSETQ, per germline. The CDR3 DNA is TGCGCCAGCAGCTTAGGGGCACACCGGGCTGAGCCCCAGCATTTT. This sequence encodes CASSLGAHRAEPQHF.

Comment on this clonotype: One end of the junction does not line up with germline, which may come from a read error. This chain uses TRBV12-3 or TRBV12-4 with TRBJ1-2, with TRBD1 as a possible D gene (5 bases). There are 13 residues in the CDR3. CDR3 sequence (DNA): TGTGCCGGCAGTTTAGGGGTTTGGGATGGCTACACCTTC. Protein: CAGSLGVWDGYTF.